Below, one T cell receptor (beta chain) is given with its context. This entry comes from a study of blood T cell repertoires in COVID-19. This table comes from immunoSEQ multiplex PCR, and its TCRdb copy is limited to in-frame clones, with some not included. Of 45,000 to 65,000 clones listed, around 89% were seen once; the top ten hold about 18%. The receptor was derived from a human donor in a cohort sampled during active COVID-19. Sequenced: peripheral blood.

The CDR3 nucleotides read TGCAGCGTTGAGGGGCCCAACACTGAAGCTTTCTTT. As protein: CSVEGPNTEAFF. The J gene is TRBJ1-1, the V gene TRBV29-1, with a possible D match to TRBD1 (5 bases). V lost 3 bases and J lost 2, with 7 bases in between. This CDR3 has 12 residues. Per the germline V gene, CDR1 is SQVTM and CDR2 is ANQGSEA.